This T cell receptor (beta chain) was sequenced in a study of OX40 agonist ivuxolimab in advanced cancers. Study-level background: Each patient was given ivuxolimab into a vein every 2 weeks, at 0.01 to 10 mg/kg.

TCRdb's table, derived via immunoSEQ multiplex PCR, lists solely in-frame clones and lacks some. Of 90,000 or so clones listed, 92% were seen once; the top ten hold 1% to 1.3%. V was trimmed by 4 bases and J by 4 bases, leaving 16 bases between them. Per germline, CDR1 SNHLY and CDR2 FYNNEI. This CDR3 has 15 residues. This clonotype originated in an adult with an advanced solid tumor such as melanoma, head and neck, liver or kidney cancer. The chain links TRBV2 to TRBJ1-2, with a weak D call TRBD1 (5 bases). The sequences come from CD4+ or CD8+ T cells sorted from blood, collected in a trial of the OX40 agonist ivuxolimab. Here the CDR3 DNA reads TGTGCCAGCAGTGGATTGGGGGGACGAGGCTATGGCTACACCTTC. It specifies CASSGLGGRGYGYTF.